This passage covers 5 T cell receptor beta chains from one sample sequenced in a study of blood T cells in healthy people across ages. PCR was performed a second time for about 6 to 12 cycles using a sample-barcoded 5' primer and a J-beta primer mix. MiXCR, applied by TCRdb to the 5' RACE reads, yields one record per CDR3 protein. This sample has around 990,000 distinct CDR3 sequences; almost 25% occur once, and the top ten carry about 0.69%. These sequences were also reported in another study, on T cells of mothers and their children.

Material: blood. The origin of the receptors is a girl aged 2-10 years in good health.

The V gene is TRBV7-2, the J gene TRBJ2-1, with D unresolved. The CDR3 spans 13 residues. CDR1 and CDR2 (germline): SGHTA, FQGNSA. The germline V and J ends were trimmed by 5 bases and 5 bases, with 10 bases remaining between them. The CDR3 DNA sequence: TGTGCCAGCAGCCAGGCGAGTAACAATGAGCAGTTCTTC. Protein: CASSQASNNEQFF.

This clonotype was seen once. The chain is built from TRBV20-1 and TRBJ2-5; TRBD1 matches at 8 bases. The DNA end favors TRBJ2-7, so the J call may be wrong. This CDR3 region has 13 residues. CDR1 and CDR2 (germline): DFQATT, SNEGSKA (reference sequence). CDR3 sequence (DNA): TGCAGTGCCGGGACAGGCCTCGGATACGAGCAGTACTTC. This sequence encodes CSAGTGLGYEQYF.

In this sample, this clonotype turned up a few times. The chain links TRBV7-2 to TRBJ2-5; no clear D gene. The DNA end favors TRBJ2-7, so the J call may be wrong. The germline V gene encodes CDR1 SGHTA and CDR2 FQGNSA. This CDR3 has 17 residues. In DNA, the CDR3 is TGTGCCAGCAGCATTCCTTCGGACCTTTCGAGCTCCTACGAGCAGTACTTC. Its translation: CASSIPSDLSSSYEQYF.

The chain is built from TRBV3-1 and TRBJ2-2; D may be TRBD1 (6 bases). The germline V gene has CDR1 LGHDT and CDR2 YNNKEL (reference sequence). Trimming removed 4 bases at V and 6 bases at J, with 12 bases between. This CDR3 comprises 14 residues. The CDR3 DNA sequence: TGTGCCAGCAGCCCGCCCGCAGGGGCCGGGGAGCTGTTTTTT. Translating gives CASSPPAGAGELFF.

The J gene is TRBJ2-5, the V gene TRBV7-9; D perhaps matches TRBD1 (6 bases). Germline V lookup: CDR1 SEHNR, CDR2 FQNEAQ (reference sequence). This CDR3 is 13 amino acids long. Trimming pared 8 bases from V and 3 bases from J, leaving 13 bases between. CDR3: CASRGGSKETQYF. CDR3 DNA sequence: TGTGCCAGCCGAGGGGGTAGCAAAGAGACCCAGTACTTC.